The clone carrying this T cell receptor beta chain was found once. Authors' processing steps: Nucleated cell counts were estimated from reference gene primer amplification. The assay was immunoSEQ multiplex PCR, and TCRdb's table has in-frame clones only and misses some. V, J and clone size are those of that table, while D and trimming were read from the DNA. The top ten hold around 4.3% of the sample, which has about 160,000 clones, roughly 85% seen once. The entry originates in a study of blood T cell repertoires in COVID-19. Study at large: Material from acute and convalescent COVID-19 was sourced from the United States, Italy and Spain.

This CDR3 region has 14 residues. Germline CDR1 reads SNHLY; CDR2 reads FYNNEI. The V end lost 5 bases, the J end lost 6 bases, and 14 bases lay between the germline ends. Cohorts were assigned according to the clinical history that participants reported. V gene TRBV2 combines with J gene TRBJ1-5; D gene unclear. This sequence was found in a woman aged 45 to 65 who had recovered from COVID-19. Sequencing input: PBMCs or T cells enriched from blood (not recorded which). Here the CDR3 DNA reads TGTGCCAGCAGTCCAGCGACTAGCGGTCAGCCCCAGCATTTT. It specifies CASSPATSGQPQHF.